This TCR beta chain was observed in a study of cytomegalovirus exposure and HLA in healthy donors. PCR was performed using 60 Vbeta and 13 Jbeta primers. Sequencing used immunoSEQ multiplex PCR; TCRdb keeps in-frame clones, though not all of them. The table lists around 160,000 clones, about 80% of them singletons. The CDR3 consists of 20 residues. CDR1 is SGHTA and CDR2 is FQGTGA in the germline V gene. Germline trimming cut 2 bases from V and 3 bases from J; bases unmatched to any gene: 19. The rearrangement links TRBV7-3 to TRBJ2-3, with 8 bases lining up with TRBD2. Sequenced material: PBMCs. This TCR was sampled from a man aged 40-50 years in good health and CMV-seropositive. CDR3 sequence: CASSLWTGLAYSGDTDTQYF. CDR3 coding DNA: TGTGCCAGCAGCTTATGGACCGGACTAGCCTACTCGGGCGATACAGATACGCAGTATTTT.